The source of this T cell receptor beta chain is a study of post-analysis software for immune sequencing data. The overall study: Patients with relapsing-remitting, secondary progressive and progressive-relapsing multiple sclerosis courses were all represented.

This clonotype was seen a few times. Its matching antigen is unknown. Study-level points and caveats: Patients used several TRBV segments, including TRBV5-6, TRBV5-1 and TRBV20-1, more often than controls. F measure grouped same-batch samples tightly together. The normalized Chao1 diversity of multiple sclerosis patients was significantly lower than that of controls.

Trimming stripped 1 base from V and 6 bases from J, with 3 bases between. This CDR3 is 12 amino acids long. Carried by the TCR beta cDNA libraries were unique molecular identifiers. When roughly 1 to 10 million T cells were used, they gave some 520,000 cDNA molecules. TCRdb redid the calling of the PCR reads with MiXCR, one entry per CDR3 protein. This table has roughly 670,000 distinct CDR3 sequences, around 64% appearing once. The V gene is TRBV12-3 or TRBV12-4, the J gene TRBJ2-2; D is ambiguous. This sequence originates from a girl under 10 years old with multiple sclerosis. Input material: blood. Here the CDR3 DNA reads TGTGCCAGCAGTTTAGTGGCCGGGGAGCTGTTTTTT. It encodes CASSLVAGELFF.